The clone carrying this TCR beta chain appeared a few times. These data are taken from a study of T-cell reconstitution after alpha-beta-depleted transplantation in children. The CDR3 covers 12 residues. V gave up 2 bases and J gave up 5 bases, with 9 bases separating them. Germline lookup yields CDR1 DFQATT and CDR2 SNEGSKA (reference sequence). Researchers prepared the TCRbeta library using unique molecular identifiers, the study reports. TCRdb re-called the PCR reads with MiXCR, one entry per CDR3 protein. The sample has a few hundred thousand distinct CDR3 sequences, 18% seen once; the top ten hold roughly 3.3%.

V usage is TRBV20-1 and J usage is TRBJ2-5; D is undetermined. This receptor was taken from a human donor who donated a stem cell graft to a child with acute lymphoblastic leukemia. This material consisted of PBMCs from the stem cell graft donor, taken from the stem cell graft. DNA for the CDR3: TGCAGTGCTAGAAACAGTGGGGAGACCCAGTACTTC. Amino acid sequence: CSARNSGETQYF.